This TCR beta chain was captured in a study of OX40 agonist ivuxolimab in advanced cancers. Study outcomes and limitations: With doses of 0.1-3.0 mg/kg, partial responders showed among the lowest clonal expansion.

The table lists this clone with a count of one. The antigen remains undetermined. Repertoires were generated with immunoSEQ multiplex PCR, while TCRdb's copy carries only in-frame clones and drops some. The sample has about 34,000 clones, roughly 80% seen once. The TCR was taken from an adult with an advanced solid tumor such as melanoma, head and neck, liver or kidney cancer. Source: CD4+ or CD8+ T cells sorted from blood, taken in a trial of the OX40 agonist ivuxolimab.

CDR3 nucleotides: TGTGCCAGCAGCTTAGATTGGGGCACTGAAGCTTTCTTT. Its protein product is CASSLDWGTEAFF. The chain couples TRBV11-2 to TRBJ1-1; D remains ambiguous. Trimming removed 0 bases at V and 4 bases at J, with 6 bases between. Germline V CDR1 and CDR2: SGHAT, FQNNGV. The CDR3 has 13 amino acids.